Listed here is a single TCR beta chain. As yet, its antigen is unknown. The sample is drawn from a study of CXCR3-negative and CXCR3-positive naive CD8 T cells. Study-level findings and limits: CXCR3-positive naive cells carried more hydrophobic TRB CDR3s than CXCR3-negative ones.

Via 5' RACE with UMI labels, TRB cDNA libraries were prepared. TCRdb reanalyzed the 5' RACE reads and collapses them to one entry per CDR3 protein, without DNA. The sample table sets out about 86,000 distinct CDR3 sequences. Germline CDR1 and CDR2: MNHEY and SVGEGT. The CDR3 extends over 13 amino acids. This clonotype was sampled from a human donor in good health. Some clones in this sample may be carry-over from other donors' samples. The sequenced material came from naive CXCR3+ CD8+ T cells from blood. Sample subset: CD45RO-CCR7+CD27+CD95- naive CD8+ T cells expressing CXCR3 (TNR3+). The rearrangement links TRBV6-2 or TRBV6-3 to TRBJ2-3. The CDR3 sequence is CASRPFGTDTQYF.